These T cell receptor beta chains were read from a single sample in a study of T-cell reconstitution after alpha-beta-depleted transplantation in children. A single record per CDR3 protein comes from TCRdb applying MiXCR to the PCR reads. The repertoire includes more than 150,000 distinct CDR3 sequences, more than 6.5% of them detected once, and around 3% sits in the top ten. The sequencing here drew on PBMCs from the stem cell graft donor, taken from the stem cell graft. All receptors derive from a human donor who donated a stem cell graft to a child with Wiskott-Aldrich syndrome. The CDR3 runs from the conserved cysteine through the conserved F or W. A D gene is named only where the DNA matches it firmly. The size of a clone is reported for some rows only, either as once, few or many, or as a class for expanded clones.

V: TRBV5-1; D: NA; size: many; J: TRBJ1-1; DNA: TGCGCCAGCAGCGGTACTAAGGTCAGCGGGAACACTGAAGCTTTCTTT; CDR3: CASSGTKVSGNTEAFF
V: TRBV27; D: NA; size: many; J: TRBJ2-1; DNA: TGTGCCAGCAGACCGACATGGAGCTCCTACAATGAGCAGTTCTTC; CDR3: CASRPTWSSYNEQFF
V: TRBV20-1; D: NA; size: NA; J: TRBJ1-1; DNA: TGCAGTGCTAGTGGGGGGGGAGGGAACACTGAAGCTTTCTTT; CDR3: CSASGGGGNTEAFF
V: TRBV5-1; D: NA; size: many; J: TRBJ2-2; DNA: TGCGCCAGTACCCCAGGATCCGGGGAGCTGTTTTTT; CDR3: CASTPGSGELFF
V: TRBV5-1; D: NA; size: many; J: TRBJ1-2; DNA: TGCGCCAGCAGCTTGGGGGCCCGAGACTATGGCTACACCTTC; CDR3: CASSLGARDYGYTF
V: TRBV6-5; D: TRBD1; size: many; J: TRBJ1-1; DNA: TGTGCCAGCAGTTACCGGGGACAGGGAGGACCCAGACGAAGAGGTTTCTTT; CDR3: CASSYRGQGGPRRRGFF
V: TRBV20-1; D: TRBD2; size: few; J: TRBJ2-1; DNA: TGCAGTGCTAGAGATCCAACTTTGACTAGCGGGAGTGGGTCCTACAATGAGCAGTTCTTC; CDR3: CSARDPTLTSGSGSYNEQFF
V: TRBV20-1; D: NA; size: many; J: TRBJ2-1; DNA: TGCAGTGTCTCAGTCTACAATGAGCAGTTCTTC; CDR3: CSVSVYNEQFF
V: TRBV7-9; D: NA; size: many; J: TRBJ1-2; DNA: TGTGCCAGCAGCTCCAATCTCCTGGCGAATGGCTACACCTTC; CDR3: CASSSNLLANGYTF
V: TRBV12-3/TRBV12-4; D: NA; size: many; J: TRBJ1-1; DNA: TGTGCCAGCAGTCCCCCAGGGAACACTGAAGCTTTCTTT; CDR3: CASSPPGNTEAFF
V: TRBV5-1; D: NA; size: NA; J: TRBJ2-5; DNA: TGCGCCAGCAGCTTGACTCCCGGGGATCAGACCCAGTACTTC; CDR3: CASSLTPGDQTQYF
V: TRBV20-1; D: NA; size: many; J: TRBJ2-7; DNA: TGCAGTGCTCGGCGTAACCTAGGTTACGAGCAGTACTTC; CDR3: CSARRNLGYEQYF
V: TRBV6-5; D: NA; size: many; J: TRBJ1-4; DNA: TGTGCCAGCAGCCTCGGAGACTTGGCCGGTGAAAAACTGTTTTTT; CDR3: CASSLGDLAGEKLFF
V: TRBV20-1; D: TRBD2; size: few; J: TRBJ2-5; DNA: TGCAGTGCTAGTCCGGGACTACCCCAGGAGACCCAGTACTTC; CDR3: CSASPGLPQETQYF
V: TRBV7-2; D: NA; size: many; J: TRBJ1-5; DNA: TGTGCCAGCAGCTTAGCTAGCAATCAGCCCCAGCATTTT; CDR3: CASSLASNQPQHF
V: TRBV3-1; D: NA; size: many; J: TRBJ2-2; DNA: TGTGCCAGCAGCCAACCTACAAGGCGGGCCGGGGAGCTGTTTTTT; CDR3: CASSQPTRRAGELFF
V: TRBV6-2/TRBV6-3; D: TRBD1; size: many; J: TRBJ2-1; DNA: TGTGCCAGCAGTCAGTCGGGACAGGGCTTCTTC; CDR3: CASSQSGQGFF
V: TRBV20-1; D: NA; size: many; J: TRBJ1-3; DNA: TGCAGTGCTAGTGATGGAAACACCATATATTTT; CDR3: CSASDGNTIYF
V: TRBV24-1; D: TRBD2; size: many; J: TRBJ2-2; DNA: TGTGCCACCAGTAAACTAGCGGGAGTCCTGAACACCGGGGAGCTGTTTTTT; CDR3: CATSKLAGVLNTGELFF
V: TRBV4-3; D: NA; size: many; J: TRBJ1-2; DNA: TGCGCCAGCAGCCAAGATTTGGGCAGCCCTAACTATGGCTACACCTTC; CDR3: CASSQDLGSPNYGYTF
V: TRBV6-6; D: NA; size: many; J: TRBJ1-6; DNA: TGTGCCAGCAGTTACGGGACAAATTCACCCCTCCACTTT; CDR3: CASSYGTNSPLHF